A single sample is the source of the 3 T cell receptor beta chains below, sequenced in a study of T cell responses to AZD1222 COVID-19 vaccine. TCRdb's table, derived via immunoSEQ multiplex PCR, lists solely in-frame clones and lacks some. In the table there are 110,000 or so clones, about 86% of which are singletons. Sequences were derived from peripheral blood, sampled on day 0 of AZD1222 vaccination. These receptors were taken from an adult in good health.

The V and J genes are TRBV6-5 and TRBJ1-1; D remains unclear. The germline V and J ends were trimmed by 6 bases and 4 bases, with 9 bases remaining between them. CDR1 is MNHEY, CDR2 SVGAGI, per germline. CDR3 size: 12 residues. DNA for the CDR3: TGTGCCAGCAGACGGGTGTTCACTGAAGCTTTCTTT. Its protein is CASRRVFTEAFF.

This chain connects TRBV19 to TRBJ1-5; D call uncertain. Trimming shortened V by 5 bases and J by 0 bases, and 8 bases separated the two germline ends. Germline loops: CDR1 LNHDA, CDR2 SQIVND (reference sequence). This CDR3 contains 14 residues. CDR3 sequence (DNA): TGTGCCAGTAGTTTGGATTATAGCAATCAGCCCCAGCATTTT. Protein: CASSLDYSNQPQHF.

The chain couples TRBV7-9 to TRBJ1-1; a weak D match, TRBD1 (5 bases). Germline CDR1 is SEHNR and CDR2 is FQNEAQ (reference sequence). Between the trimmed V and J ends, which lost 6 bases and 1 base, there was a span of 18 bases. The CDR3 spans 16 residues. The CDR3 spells CASSYAGTQTNTEAFF. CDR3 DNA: TGTGCCAGCAGTTATGCCGGGACCCAGACGAACACTGAAGCTTTCTTT.